The T cell receptor (beta chain) described here comes from a study of T cells expressing NK-cell markers. Study context: Serological testing identified most of the eight sequenced donors as HCMV-seropositive and one as seronegative. Overall study results and limits: The contribution of dominant NKG2C+ clonotypes to CD8+ T cells in about 6 donors was roughly 1.0-7.5%.

Concerning this clonotype: The antigen remains undetermined.

CDR3 length equals 13 residues. CDR1 and CDR2 from the germline V gene are SQVTM and ANQGSEA. Template switching by 5'RACE with UMIs generated the TCR beta cDNA. Using the 5' RACE reads, TCRdb records one entry per CDR3 protein without DNA. Its clone listing holds about 260,000 distinct CDR3 sequences. V usage is TRBV29-1 and J usage is TRBJ1-4; the D call of TRBD1 rests on TCRdb alone, since no DNA is present to check it. Sequences were obtained from blood T cells: a sorted CD56 or NKG2C T cell subset, CD4+ or CD8+ T cells, or bulk PBMC T cells (not recorded which). The clonotype originates from a woman between 18 and 70 years old in good health. CDR3 region: CSARTPLGEKLFF.